The clone carrying this TCR beta chain was seen a few times. The CDR3 loop spans 16 amino acids. V lost 4 bases to trimming and J lost 2 bases; unmatched junction nucleotides: 5. CDR1 and CDR2 (germline): WNHNN, SYGVQD (reference sequence). The sample comes from a study of blood T cell repertoires in COVID-19. Study summary: Collection of acute and convalescent COVID-19 samples took place in the United States, Italy and Spain. In each case, the material was cDNA or gDNA derived from T cells, B-cell-depleted T cells, or PBMCs.

Per the authors' pipeline: The assay estimated nucleated cells by amplifying reference gene primers. The protocol was immunoSEQ multiplex PCR, while the TCRdb copy is restricted to in-frame clones and leaves out a portion. V, J and clone size are taken as reported in that table, and D and trimming were inferred from the DNA itself. This table holds more than 250,000 clones, roughly 87% found once. The material sequenced was peripheral blood. This clonotype was sampled from a man aged 50 to 59 with active or convalescent COVID-19. The chain has TRBV10-1 and TRBJ2-2, with TRBD2 identical over 9 bases. The CDR3 loop reads CASSGRGRGNTGELFF. The CDR3 DNA sequence: TGCGCCAGCAGTGGTCGCGGGAGGGGAAACACCGGGGAGCTGTTTTTT.